This TCR beta chain was sequenced during a study of tumor and adjacent non-tumor tissue in lung cancer. Study-wide context: Each sample yielded around 4 million productive TCRbeta reads on average.

Trimming took off 5 bases at V and 4 bases at J, with 14 bases between the two ends. Germline-derived CDR1 and CDR2 are SGHAT and FQNNGV. The CDR3 covers 15 residues. The library came from three nested PCR rounds adapted from ARM-PCR protocols. TCRdb processed the multiplex PCR reads anew with MiXCR; each CDR3 protein has one entry. The data hold 200,000 or so distinct CDR3 sequences, with 71% observed a single time. RNA was extracted from bulk tissue without any cell sorting. Newly diagnosed lung cancer patients had thoracic surgery in China, August–November 2014, without prior chemotherapy. Sequenced input: lung tumor tissue. The rearrangement uses TRBV11-2 and TRBJ1-4; TRBD1 might be the D (6 bases). This clonotype was sampled from a man aged 55-75 years with non-small cell lung cancer. The CDR3 nucleotides are TGTGCCAGCAGCGAAGCAGGGGCCAGTAATGAAAAACTGTTTTTT. It translates to CASSEAGASNEKLFF.